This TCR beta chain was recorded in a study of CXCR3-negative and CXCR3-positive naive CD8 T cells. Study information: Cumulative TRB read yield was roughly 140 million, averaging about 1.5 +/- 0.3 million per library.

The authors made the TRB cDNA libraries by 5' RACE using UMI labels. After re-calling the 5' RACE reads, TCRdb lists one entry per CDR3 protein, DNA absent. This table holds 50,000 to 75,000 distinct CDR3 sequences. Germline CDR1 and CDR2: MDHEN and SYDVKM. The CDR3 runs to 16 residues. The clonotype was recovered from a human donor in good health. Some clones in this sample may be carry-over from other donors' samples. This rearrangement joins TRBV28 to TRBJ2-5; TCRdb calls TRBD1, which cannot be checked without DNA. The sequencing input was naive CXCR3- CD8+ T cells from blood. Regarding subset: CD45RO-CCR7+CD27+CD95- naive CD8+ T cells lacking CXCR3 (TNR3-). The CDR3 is CASSLEQGRGRETQYF.